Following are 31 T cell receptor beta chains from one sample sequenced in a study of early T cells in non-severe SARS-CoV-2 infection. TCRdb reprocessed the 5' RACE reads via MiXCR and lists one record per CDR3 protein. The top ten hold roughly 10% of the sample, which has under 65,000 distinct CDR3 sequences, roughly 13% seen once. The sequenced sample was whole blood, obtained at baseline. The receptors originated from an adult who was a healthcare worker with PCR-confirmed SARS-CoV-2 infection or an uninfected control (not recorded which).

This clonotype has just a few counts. CDR3 amino acids: CASSQDLGYRTSDSYEQYF. In DNA, the CDR3 is TGCGCCAGCAGCCAAGACTTGGGGTATCGGACTAGCGACTCCTACGAGCAGTACTTC. The chain links TRBV4-3 to TRBJ2-7; 9 bases fit TRBD2. The CDR3 runs 19 residues. The germline gives CDR1 LGHNA, CDR2 YSLEER. The J segment lost 0 bases and the V segment lost 0 bases, leaving 12 bases of the junction unmatched.

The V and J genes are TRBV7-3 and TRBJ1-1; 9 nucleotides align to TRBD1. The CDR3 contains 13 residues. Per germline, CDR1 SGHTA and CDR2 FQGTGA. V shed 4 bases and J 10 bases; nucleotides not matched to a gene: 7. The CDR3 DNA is TGTGCCAGCAGCTCCCACAGGGGGCAGGTAGCTTTCTTT. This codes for CASSSHRGQVAFF.

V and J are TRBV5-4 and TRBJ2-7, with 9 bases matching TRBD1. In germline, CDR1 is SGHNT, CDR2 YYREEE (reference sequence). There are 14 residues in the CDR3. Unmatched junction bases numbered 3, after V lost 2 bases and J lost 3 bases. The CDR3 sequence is CASSFGTGLYEQYF. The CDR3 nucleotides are TGTGCCAGCAGCTTTGGGACAGGGCTCTACGAGCAGTACTTC.

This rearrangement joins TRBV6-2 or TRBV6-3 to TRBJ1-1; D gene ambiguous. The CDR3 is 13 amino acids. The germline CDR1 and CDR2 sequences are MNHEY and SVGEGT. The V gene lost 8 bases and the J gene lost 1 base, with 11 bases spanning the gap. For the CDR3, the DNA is TGTGCCAGCGTCGAGCGATGGAACACTGAAGCTTTCTTT. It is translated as CASVERWNTEAFF.

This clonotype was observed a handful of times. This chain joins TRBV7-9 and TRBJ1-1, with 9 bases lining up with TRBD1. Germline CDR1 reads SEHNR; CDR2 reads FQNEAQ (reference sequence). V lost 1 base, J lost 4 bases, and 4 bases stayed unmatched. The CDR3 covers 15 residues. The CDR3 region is CASSLVSGQGTEAFF. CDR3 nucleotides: TGTGCCAGCAGCTTAGTTTCGGGACAGGGCACTGAAGCTTTCTTT. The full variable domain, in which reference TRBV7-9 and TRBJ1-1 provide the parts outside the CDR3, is DTGVSQNPRHKITKRGQNVTFRCDPISEHNRLYWYRQTLGQGPEFLTYFQNEAQLEKSRLLSDRFSAERPKGSFSTLEIQRTEQGDSAMYLCASSLVSGQGTEAFFGQGTRLTVV.

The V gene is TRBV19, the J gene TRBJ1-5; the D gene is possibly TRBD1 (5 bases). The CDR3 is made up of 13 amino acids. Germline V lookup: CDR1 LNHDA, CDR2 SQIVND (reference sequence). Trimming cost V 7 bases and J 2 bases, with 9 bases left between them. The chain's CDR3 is CASTGAGNQPQHF. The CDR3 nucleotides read TGTGCCAGTACCGGGGCTGGCAATCAGCCCCAGCATTTT.

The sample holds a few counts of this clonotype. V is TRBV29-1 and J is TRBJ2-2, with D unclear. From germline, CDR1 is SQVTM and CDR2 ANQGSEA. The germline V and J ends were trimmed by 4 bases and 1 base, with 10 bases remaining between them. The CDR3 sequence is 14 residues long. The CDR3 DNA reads TGCAGCGTTGTAAGCACCCTGAACACCGGGGAGCTGTTTTTT. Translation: CSVVSTLNTGELFF.

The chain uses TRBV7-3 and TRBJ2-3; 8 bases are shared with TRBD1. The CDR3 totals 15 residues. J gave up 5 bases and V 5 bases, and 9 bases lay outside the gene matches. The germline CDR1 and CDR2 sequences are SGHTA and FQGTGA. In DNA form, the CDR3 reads TGTGCCAGCAGCAGAGCAGGGGGCGCGATAGATACGCAGTATTTT. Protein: CASSRAGGAIDTQYF.

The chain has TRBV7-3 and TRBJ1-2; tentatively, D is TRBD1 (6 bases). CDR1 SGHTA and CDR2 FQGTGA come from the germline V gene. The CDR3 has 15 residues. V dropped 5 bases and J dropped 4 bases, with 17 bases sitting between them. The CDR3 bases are TGTGCCAGCAGCCCAAAGTCCGGACAGCTCTATGGCTACACCTTC. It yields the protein CASSPKSGQLYGYTF.

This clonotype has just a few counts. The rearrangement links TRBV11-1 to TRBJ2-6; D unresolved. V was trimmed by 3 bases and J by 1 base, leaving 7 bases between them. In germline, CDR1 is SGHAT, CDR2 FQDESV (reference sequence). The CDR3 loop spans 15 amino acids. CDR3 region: CASSFRVSGANVLTF. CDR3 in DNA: TGTGCCAGCAGCTTCCGTGTTTCTGGGGCCAACGTCCTGACTTTC.

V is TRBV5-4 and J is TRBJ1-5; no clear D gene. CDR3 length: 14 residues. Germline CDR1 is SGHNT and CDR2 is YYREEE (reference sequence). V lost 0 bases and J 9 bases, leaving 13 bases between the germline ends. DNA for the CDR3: TGTGCCAGCAGCTTGGATAGGGAAAGTTCGCCCCAGCATTTT. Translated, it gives CASSLDRESSPQHF.

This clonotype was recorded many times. CDR3 amino acids: CATGTAKLFF. CDR3 bases: TGTGCCACCGGAACGGCAAAACTGTTTTTT. The chain joins TRBV28 to TRBJ1-4, with D unclear. This CDR3 region has 10 residues. V was pared by 10 bases and J by 10 bases, with 10 bases between. CDR1 MDHEN and CDR2 SYDVKM come from the germline V gene.

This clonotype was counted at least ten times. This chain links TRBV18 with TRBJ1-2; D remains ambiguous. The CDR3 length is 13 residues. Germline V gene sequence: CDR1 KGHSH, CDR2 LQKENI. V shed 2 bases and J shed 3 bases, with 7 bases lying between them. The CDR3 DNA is TGTGCCAGCTCACCAGGGATCGACTATGGCTACACCTTC. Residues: CASSPGIDYGYTF.

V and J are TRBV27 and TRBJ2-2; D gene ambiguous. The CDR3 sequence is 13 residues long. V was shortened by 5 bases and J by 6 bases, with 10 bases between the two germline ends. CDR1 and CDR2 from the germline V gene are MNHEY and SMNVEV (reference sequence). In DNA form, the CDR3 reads TGTGCCAGCAGTCTAATAGGTGCCGGGGAGCTGTTTTTT. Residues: CASSLIGAGELFF.

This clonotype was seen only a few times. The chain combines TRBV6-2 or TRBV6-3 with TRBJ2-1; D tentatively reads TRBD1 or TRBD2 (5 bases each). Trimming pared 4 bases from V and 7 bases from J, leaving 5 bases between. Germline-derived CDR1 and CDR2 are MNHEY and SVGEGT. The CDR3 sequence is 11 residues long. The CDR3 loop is CASSWGNEQFF. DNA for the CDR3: TGTGCCAGCAGTTGGGGGAATGAGCAGTTCTTC.

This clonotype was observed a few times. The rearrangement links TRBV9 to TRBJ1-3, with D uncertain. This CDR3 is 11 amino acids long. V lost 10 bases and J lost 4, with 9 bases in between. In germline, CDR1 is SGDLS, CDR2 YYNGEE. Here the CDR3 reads CASAGGNTIYF. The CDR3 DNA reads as TGTGCCTCGGCGGGAGGAAACACCATATATTTT. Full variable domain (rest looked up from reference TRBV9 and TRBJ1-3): DSGVTQTPKHLITATGQRVTLRCSPRSGDLSVYWYQQSLDQGLQFLIQYYNGEERAKGNILERFSAQQFPDLHSELNLSSLELGDSALYFCASAGGNTIYFGEGSWLTVV.

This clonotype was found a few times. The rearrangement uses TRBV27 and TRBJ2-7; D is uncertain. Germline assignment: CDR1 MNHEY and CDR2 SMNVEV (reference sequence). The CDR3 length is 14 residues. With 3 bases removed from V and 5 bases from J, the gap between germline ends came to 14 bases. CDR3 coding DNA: TGTGCCAGCAGTTTCCTGTCTTTCACAGACGAGCAGTACTTC. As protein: CASSFLSFTDEQYF.

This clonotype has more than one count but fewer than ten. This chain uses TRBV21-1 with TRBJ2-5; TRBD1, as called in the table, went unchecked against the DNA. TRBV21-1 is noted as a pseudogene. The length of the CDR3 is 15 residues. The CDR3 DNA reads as TGTATTTATTCAGGAAGGGGGGAAATGGAAGAGACCCAGTACTTC. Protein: CIYSGRGEMEETQYF.

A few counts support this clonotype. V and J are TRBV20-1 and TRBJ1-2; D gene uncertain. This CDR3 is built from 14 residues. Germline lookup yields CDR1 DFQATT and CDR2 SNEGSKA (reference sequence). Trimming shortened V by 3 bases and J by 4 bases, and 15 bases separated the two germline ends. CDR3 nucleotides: TGCAGTGCTAGGTCGGCAGCGGTCGTCTATGGCTACACCTTC. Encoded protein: CSARSAAVVYGYTF.

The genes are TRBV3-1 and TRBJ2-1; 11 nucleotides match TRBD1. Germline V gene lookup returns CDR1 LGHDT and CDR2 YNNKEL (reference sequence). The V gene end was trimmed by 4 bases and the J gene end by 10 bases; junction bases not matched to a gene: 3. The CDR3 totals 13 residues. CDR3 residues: CASSPDRGLEQFF. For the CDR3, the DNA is TGTGCCAGCAGCCCGGACAGGGGGCTCGAGCAGTTCTTC.

The CDR3 region has the DNA TGTGCCAGCAGTTCCATAGCGTCCCGGGACAGACGGATTAACTATGGCTACACCTTC. It codes for CASSSIASRDRRINYGYTF. The chain couples TRBV11-2 to TRBJ1-2, with 7 bases matching TRBD1. V shed 6 bases and J 1 base; nucleotides not matched to a gene: 20. The CDR3 spans 19 residues. Germline V gives CDR1 SGHAT, CDR2 FQNNGV.

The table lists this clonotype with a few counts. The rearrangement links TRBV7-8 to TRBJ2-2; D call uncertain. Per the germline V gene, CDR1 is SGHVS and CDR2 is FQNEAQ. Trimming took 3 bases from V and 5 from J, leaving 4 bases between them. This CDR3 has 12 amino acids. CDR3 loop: CASSFHTGELFF. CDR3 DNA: TGTGCCAGCAGCTTTCATACCGGGGAGCTGTTTTTT. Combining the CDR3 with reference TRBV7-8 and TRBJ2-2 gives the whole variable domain GAGVSQSPRYKVAKRGQDVALRCDPISGHVSLFWYQQALGQGPEFLTYFQNEAQLDKSGLPSDRFFAERPEGSVSTLKIQRTQQEDSAVYLCASSFHTGELFFGEGSRLTVL.

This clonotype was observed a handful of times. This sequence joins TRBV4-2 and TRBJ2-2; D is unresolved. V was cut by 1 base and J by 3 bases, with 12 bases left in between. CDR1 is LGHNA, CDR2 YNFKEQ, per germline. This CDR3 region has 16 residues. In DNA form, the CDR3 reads TGTGCCAGCAGCCAAGGCGGTGGCCCAGACACCGGGGAGCTGTTTTTT. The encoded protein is CASSQGGGPDTGELFF.

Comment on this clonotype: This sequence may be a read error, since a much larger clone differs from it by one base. The CDR3, as DNA: TGTGCCAGCAGTTACGAGGGTGGAAAACTGTTTTTT. This gives the protein CASSYEGGKLFF. The chain links TRBV6-6 to TRBJ1-4; D not certain. This CDR3 contains 12 residues. Deletions cut 2 bases from V and 10 bases from J, with 8 bases between. Germline V gene data show CDR1 as MNHNY and CDR2 as SVGAGI (reference sequence).

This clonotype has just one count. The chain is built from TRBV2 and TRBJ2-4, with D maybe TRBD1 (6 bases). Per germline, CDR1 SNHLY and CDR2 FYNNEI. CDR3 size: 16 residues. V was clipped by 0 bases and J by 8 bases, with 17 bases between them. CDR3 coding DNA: TGTGCCAGCAGTGAAGCCCAACAGGGTCGGCGCGACATTCAGTACTTC. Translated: CASSEAQQGRRDIQYF.

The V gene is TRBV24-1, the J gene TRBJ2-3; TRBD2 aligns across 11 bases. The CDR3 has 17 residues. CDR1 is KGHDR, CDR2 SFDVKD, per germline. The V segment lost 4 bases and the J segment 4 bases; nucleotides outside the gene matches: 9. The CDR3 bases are TGTGCCACCAGTGACCAAGTACTAGCGGGAGTTTCAGATACGCAGTATTTT. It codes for CATSDQVLAGVSDTQYF.

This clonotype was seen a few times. The CDR3 reads CAWSVRTGLAGELFF. The CDR3 nucleotides read TGTGCCTGGAGTGTCAGGACAGGTCTGGCCGGGGAGCTGTTTTTT. This chain links TRBV30 with TRBJ2-2; 7 nucleotides line up with TRBD1. V lost 0 bases and J lost 6; bases outside the gene matches: 7. This CDR3 comprises 15 residues. Looked up from germline, CDR1 is GTSNPN and CDR2 is SVGIG (reference sequence).

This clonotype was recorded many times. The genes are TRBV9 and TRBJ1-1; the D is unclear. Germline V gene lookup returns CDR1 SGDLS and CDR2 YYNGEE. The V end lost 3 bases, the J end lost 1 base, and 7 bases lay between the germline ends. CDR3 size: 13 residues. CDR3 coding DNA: TGTGCCAGCAGCGATACAGCGAACACTGAAGCTTTCTTT. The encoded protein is CASSDTANTEAFF.

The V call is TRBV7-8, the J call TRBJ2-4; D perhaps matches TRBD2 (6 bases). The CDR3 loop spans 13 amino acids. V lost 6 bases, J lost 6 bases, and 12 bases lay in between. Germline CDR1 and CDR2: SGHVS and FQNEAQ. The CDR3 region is CASSRRGPNIQYF. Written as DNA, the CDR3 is TGTGCCAGCAGTAGGCGGGGACCAAACATTCAGTACTTC.

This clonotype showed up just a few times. CDR3 nucleotides: TGTGCCAGCAGATCCCCCCTTGGGGCAGCCTACAATGAGCAGTTCTTC. This translates into CASRSPLGAAYNEQFF. This sequence joins TRBV6-6 and TRBJ2-1; possibly TRBD1 for D (5 bases). Deletions cut 6 bases from V and 2 bases from J, with 17 bases between. This CDR3 is built from 16 residues. Germline values: CDR1 MNHNY, CDR2 SVGAGI (reference sequence).

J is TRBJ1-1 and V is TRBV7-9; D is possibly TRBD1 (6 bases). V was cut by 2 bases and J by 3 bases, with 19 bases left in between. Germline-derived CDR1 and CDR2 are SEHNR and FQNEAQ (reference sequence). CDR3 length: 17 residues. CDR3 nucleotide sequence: TGTGCCAGCAGCTTAAGTGGGGCAGGGGCCTTAGACACTGAAGCTTTCTTT. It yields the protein CASSLSGAGALDTEAFF. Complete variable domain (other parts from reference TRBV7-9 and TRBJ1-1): DTGVSQNPRHKITKRGQNVTFRCDPISEHNRLYWYRQTLGQGPEFLTYFQNEAQLEKSRLLSDRFSAERPKGSFSTLEIQRTEQGDSAMYLCASSLSGAGALDTEAFFGQGTRLTVV.